A single T cell receptor beta chain is shown here with its context. The antigen it binds to is not known. No base quality values were provided; no much bigger clone lies one nucleotide off. Receptor libraries were prepared by PCR. TCRdb records Illumina HiSeq 4000 as the sequencer. High-throughput sequencing was used to profile the TCR beta-chain CDR3 region of every patient. For the original study's pipeline: CDR3 differences across clinicopathological groups were used to build a classifier for discriminating distant-metastatic papillary thyroid cancer patients. To measure repertoire diversity the researchers used the Shannon index, while the Morisita-Horn index served to gauge how similar the tumor and blood repertoires were. The raw public reads went through TCRdb reprocessing: fastp at Q25, MiXCR clone calling, in-frame beta chains kept. These V and J calls are TCRdb output, not the study's own analysis. This sample holds 35,000 to 45,000 clones; 25% to 30% were observed only once. The ten largest clones add up to 9.5% to 13% of the sample.

The sample is drawn from a study of metastatic and nonmetastatic thyroid tumors (dated by TCRdb to 2018 to 2020). The study in broad terms: Repertoires were compared across peripheral blood and tumor or nodule tissue samples from malignant and benign thyroid patients.

No treatment had been received by any patient before thyroid surgery. Using T-cell receptor beta sequencing, the researchers looked back retrospectively at clinical samples from patients, gathered between about 2012 and 2019. General study outcomes and caveats: TCR beta diversity was reported as significantly higher in malignant tumors than in benign nodules, in both blood and tumor samples.

After removal of 0 bases from V and 2 bases from J, the junction retains 14 bases not matched to a gene. The CDR3, cysteine through phenylalanine, is 18 amino acids long. Of all the DNA, just the CDR3 is kept, 54 bases in frame from base 1. The germline V gene (reference sequence) supplies CDR1 DFQATT and CDR2 SNEGSKA. Sequences were obtained from blood. The chain links TRBV20-1 with TRBJ2-5, with TRBD1 identical over 8 junction bases. This clonotype was obtained from a male donor with papillary thyroid cancer or a benign thyroid nodule (not recorded which). Some clones in this sample may be carry-over from other donors' samples. In nucleotide form, the sequence is TGCAGTGCTAGAGATACCGGGCGACAGGGGTACCCTCAAGAGACCCAGTACTTC. The translation is CSARDTGRQGYPQETQYF.